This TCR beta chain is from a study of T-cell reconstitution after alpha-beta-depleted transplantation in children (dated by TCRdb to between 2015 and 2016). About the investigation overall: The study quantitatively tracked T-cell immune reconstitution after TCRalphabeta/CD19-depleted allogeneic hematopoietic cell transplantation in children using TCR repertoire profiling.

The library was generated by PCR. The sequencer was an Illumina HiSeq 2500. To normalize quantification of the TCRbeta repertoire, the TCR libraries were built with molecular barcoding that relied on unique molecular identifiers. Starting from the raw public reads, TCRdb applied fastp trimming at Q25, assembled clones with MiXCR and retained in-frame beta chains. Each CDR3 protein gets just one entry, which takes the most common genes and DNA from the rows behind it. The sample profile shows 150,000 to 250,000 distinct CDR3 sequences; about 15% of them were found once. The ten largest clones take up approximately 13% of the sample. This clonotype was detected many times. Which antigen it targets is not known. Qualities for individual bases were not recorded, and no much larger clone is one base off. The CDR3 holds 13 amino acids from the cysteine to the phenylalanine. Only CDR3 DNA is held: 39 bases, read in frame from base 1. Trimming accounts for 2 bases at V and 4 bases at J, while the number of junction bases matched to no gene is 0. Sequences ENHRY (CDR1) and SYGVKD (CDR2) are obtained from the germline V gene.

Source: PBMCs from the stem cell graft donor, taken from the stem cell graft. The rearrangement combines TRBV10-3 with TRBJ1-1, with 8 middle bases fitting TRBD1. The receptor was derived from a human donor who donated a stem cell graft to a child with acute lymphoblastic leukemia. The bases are TGTGCCATCAGTGAGGACAGGGGCACTGAAGCTTTCTTT. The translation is CAISEDRGTEAFF.